The entry below gives a single T cell receptor (beta chain) sequence along with its context. Authors' data handling: Amplification from reference gene primers served as the basis for estimated nucleated cell counts. Libraries were prepared by immunoSEQ multiplex PCR; TCRdb keeps only in-frame clonotypes and omits some of them. Clonal size and the V and J genes are those of that table, whereas D and trimming came from the DNA. Here the sample spans more than 70,000 clones, less than 90% being singletons. CDR3 length: 15 residues. Trimming pared 6 bases from V and 4 bases from J, leaving 16 bases between. From germline, CDR1 is MNHEY and CDR2 SVGAGI. The sample comes from a study of blood T cell repertoires in COVID-19. Background on the study: Italy, Spain and the United States were the sources of the convalescent and acute COVID-19 samples. In each case, the material was cDNA or gDNA derived from T cells, B-cell-depleted T cells, or PBMCs.

The clonotype was recovered from an elderly woman with acute or convalescent COVID-19. Sequencing was done on a sample of peripheral blood. V usage is TRBV6-5 and J usage is TRBJ1-3; no reliable D call. CDR3 in amino acids: CASRPSEFWGNTIYF. CDR3 coding DNA: TGTGCCAGCAGACCAAGCGAATTTTGGGGAAACACCATATATTTT.